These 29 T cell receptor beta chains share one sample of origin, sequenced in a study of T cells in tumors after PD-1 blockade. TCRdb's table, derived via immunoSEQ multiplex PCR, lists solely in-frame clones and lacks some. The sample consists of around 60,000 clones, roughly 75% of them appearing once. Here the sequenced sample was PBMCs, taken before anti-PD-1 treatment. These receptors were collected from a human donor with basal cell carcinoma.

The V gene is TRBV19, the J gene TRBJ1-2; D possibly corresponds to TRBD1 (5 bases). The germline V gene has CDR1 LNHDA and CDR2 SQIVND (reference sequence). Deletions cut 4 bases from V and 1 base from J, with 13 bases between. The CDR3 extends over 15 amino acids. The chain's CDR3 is CASSSILQVNYGYTF. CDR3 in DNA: TGTGCCAGTAGTAGCATCTTACAGGTTAACTATGGCTACACCTTC. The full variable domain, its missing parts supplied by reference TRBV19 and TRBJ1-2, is DGGITQSPKYLFRKEGQNVTLSCEQNLNHDAMYWYRQDPGQGLRLIYYSQIVNDFQKGDIAEGYSVSREKKESFPLTVTSAQKNPTAFYLCASSSILQVNYGYTFGSGTRLTVV.

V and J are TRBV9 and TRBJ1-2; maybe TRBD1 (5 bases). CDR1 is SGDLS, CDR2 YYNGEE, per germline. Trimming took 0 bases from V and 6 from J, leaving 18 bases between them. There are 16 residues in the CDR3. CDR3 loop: CASSVGGEGSLDGYTF. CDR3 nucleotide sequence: TGTGCCAGCAGCGTAGGGGGGGAGGGAAGTTTAGATGGCTACACCTTC.

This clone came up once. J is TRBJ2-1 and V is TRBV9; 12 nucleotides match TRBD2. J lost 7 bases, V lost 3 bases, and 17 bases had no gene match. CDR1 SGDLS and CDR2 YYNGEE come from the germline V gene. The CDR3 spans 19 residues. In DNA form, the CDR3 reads TGTGCCAGCAGCGCGTCCCCCCTCTCTAGCGGGGGGGAGGGGAATGAGCAGTTCTTC. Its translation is CASSASPLSSGGEGNEQFF.

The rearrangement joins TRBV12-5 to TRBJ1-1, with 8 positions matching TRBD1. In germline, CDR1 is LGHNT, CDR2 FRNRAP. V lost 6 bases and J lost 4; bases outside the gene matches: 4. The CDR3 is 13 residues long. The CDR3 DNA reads TGTGCTAGTGGAAGACAGGGGCCCACTGAAGCTTTCTTT. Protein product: CASGRQGPTEAFF.

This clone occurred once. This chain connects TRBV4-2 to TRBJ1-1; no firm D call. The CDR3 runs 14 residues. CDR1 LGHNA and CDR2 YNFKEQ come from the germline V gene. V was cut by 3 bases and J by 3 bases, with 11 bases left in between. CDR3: CASSHPAAYTEAFF. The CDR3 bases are TGTGCCAGCAGCCACCCCGCAGCTTACACTGAAGCTTTCTTT.

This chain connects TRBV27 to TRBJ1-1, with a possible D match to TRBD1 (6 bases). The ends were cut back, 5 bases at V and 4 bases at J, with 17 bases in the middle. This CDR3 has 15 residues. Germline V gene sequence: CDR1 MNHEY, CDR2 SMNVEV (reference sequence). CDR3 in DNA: TGTGCCAGCAGTGTACTTTGGGGGCTGGGCACTGAAGCTTTCTTT. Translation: CASSVLWGLGTEAFF.

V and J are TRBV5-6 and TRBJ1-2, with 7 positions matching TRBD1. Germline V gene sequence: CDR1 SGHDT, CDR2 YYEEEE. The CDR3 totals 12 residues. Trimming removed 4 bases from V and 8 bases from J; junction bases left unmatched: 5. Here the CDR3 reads CASSGDREGYTF. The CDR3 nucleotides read TGTGCCAGCAGCGGTGACAGGGAAGGCTACACCTTC.

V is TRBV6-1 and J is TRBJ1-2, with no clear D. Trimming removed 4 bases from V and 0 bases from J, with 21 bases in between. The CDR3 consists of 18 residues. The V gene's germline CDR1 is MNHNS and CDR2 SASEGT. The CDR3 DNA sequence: TGTGCCAGCAGTGTTATCTCCGGGCTACATATGTCTAACTATGGCTACACCTTC. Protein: CASSVISGLHMSNYGYTF.

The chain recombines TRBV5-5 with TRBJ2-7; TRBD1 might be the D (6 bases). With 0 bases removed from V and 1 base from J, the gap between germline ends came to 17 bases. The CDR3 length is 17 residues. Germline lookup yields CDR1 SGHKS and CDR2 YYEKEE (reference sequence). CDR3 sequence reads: CASSLAAGAPFSYEQYF. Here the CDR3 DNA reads TGTGCCAGCAGCTTGGCCGCAGGGGCACCCTTTTCCTACGAGCAGTACTTC.

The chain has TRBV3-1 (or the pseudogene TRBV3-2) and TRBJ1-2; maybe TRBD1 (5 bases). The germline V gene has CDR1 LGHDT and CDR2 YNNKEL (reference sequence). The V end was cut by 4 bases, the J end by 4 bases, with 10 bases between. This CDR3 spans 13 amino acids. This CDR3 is CASSPGTPYGYTF. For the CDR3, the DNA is TGTGCCAGCAGCCCCGGGACTCCCTATGGCTACACCTTC.

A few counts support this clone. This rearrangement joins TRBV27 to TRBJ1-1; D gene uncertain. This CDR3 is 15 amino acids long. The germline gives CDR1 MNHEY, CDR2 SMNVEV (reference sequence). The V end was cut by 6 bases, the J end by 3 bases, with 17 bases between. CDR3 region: CASRSLSREYTEAFF. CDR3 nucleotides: TGTGCCAGCAGGTCACTTTCGAGGGAGTACACTGAAGCTTTCTTT.

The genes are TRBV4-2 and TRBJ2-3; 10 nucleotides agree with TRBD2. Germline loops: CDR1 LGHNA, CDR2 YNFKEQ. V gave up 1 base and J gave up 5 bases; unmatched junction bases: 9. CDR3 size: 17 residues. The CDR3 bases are TGTGCCAGCAGCCAAGGGACTAGCGGAACTCGGGAAGATACGCAGTATTTT. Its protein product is CASSQGTSGTREDTQYF.

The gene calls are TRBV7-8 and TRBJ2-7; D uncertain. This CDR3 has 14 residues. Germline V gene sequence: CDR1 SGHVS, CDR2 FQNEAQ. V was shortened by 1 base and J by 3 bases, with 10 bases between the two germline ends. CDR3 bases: TGTGCCAGCAGCTTAGGACCAGAACACTACGAGCAGTACTTC. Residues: CASSLGPEHYEQYF.

CDR3 protein: CASSRQGTGGNEQFF. CDR3 nucleotides: TGTGCCAGTAGTAGACAGGGGACAGGGGGCAATGAGCAGTTCTTC. The V and J genes are TRBV19 and TRBJ2-1; 11 bases line up with TRBD1. V dropped 4 bases and J dropped 6; count of bases not matched to a gene: 5. In germline, CDR1 is LNHDA, CDR2 SQIVND (reference sequence). CDR3 size: 15 residues. The entire variable domain, with the rest obtained from reference TRBV19 and TRBJ2-1, is as follows: DGGITQSPKYLFRKEGQNVTLSCEQNLNHDAMYWYRQDPGQGLRLIYYSQIVNDFQKGDIAEGYSVSREKKESFPLTVTSAQKNPTAFYLCASSRQGTGGNEQFFGPGTRLTVL.

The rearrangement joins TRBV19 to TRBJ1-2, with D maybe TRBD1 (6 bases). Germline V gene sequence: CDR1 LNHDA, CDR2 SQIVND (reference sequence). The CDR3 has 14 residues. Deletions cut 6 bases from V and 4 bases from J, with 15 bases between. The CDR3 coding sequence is TGTGCCAGTAGCGAAGGACAGAAGGCCTATGGCTACACCTTC. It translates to CASSEGQKAYGYTF.

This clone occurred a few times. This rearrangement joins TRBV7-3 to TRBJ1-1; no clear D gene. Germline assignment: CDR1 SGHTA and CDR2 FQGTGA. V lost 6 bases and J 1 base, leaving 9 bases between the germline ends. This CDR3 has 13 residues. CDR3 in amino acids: CASRLAANTEAFF. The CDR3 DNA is TGTGCCAGCAGGCTTGCAGCGAACACTGAAGCTTTCTTT.

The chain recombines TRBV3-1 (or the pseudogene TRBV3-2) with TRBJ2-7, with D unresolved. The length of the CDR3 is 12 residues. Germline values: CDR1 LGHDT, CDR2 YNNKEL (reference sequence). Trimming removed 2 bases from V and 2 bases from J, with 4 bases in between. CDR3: CASSQYPYEQYF. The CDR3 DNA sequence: TGTGCCAGCAGCCAATACCCCTACGAGCAGTACTTC.

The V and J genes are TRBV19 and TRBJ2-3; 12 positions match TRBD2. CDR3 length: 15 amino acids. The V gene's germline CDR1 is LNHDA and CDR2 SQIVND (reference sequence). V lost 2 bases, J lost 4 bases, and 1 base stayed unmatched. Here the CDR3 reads CASSISSGGADTQYF. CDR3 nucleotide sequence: TGTGCCAGTAGTATATCTAGCGGGGGGGCAGATACGCAGTATTTT.

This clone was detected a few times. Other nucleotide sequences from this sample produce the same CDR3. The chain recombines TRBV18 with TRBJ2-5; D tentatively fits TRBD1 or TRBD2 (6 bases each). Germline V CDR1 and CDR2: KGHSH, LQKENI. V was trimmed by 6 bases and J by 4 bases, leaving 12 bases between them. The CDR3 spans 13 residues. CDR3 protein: CASSPGGGETQYF. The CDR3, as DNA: TGTGCCAGCTCCCCTGGAGGGGGAGAGACCCAGTACTTC.

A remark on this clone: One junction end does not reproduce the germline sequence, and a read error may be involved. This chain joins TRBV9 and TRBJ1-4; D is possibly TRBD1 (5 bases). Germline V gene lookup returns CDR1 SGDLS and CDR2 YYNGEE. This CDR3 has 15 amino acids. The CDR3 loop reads CASSLAGLYNEKLFF. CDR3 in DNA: TGTGCCAGCAGCCTCGCAGGGCTATACAATGAAAAATTGTTTTTT.

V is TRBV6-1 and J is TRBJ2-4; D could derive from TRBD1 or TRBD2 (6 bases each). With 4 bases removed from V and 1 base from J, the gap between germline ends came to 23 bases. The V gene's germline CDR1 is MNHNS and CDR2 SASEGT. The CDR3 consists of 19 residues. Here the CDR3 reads CASSGGPVTGAEAKNIQYF. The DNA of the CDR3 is TGTGCCAGCAGTGGTGGGCCCGTTACGGGGGCGGAGGCCAAAAACATTCAGTACTTC.

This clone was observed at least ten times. The CDR3: CASSQDWDLDNEQFF. CDR3 coding DNA: TGTGCCAGCAGCCAAGATTGGGACTTGGACAATGAGCAGTTCTTC. This chain links TRBV4-2 with TRBJ2-1; D might be TRBD2 (6 bases). CDR3 length: 15 residues. Germline V gene lookup returns CDR1 LGHNA and CDR2 YNFKEQ. The ends were cut back, 0 bases at V and 5 bases at J, with 11 bases in the middle.

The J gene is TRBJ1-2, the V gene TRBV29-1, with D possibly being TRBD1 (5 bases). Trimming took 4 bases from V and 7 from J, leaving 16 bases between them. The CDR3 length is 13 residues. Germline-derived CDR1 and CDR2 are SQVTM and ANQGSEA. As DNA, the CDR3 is TGCAGCGTTGTCCCCTTGAGTGGGGCTGGCTACACCTTC. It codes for CSVVPLSGAGYTF.

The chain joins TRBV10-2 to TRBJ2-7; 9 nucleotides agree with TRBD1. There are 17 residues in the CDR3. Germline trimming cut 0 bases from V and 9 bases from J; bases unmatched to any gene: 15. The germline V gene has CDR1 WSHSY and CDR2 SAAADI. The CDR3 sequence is CASSESTGGQGTFGQYF. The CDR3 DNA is TGCGCCAGCAGTGAGTCGACTGGGGGACAGGGTACGTTTGGGCAGTACTTC.

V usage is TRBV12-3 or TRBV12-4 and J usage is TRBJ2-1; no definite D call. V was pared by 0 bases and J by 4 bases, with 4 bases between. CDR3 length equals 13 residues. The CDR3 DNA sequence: TGTGCCAGCAGTTTAGCAAAATACAATGAGCAGTTCTTC. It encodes CASSLAKYNEQFF.

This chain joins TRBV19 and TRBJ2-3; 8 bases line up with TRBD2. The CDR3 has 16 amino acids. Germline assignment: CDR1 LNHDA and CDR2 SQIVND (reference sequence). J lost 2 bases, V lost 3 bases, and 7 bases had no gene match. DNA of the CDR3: TGTGCCAGTAGTATCACCTCCGGGGGGGCCACAGATACGCAGTATTTT. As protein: CASSITSGGATDTQYF.

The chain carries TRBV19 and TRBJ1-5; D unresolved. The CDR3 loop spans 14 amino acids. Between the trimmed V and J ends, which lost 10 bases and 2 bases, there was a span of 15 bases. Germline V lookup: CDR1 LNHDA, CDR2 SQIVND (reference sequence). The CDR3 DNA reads TGTGCCACCTCACAAAAATTGGGCAATCAGCCCCAGCATTTT. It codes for CATSQKLGNQPQHF.

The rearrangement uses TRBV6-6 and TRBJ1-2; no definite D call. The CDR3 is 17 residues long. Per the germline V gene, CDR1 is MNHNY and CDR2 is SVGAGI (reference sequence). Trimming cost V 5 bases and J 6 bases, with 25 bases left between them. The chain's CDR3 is CASSPSLSGVSGNGYTF. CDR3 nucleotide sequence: TGTGCCAGCAGTCCCTCTCTCAGTGGGGTCTCGGGAAATGGCTACACCTTC.

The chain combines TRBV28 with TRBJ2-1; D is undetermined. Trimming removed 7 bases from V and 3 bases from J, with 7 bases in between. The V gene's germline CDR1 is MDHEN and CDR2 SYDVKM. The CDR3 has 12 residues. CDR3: CASTAVYNEQFF. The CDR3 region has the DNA TGTGCCAGCACCGCGGTCTACAATGAGCAGTTCTTC.